Only a few counts were recorded for the clone carrying this TCR beta chain. This sample was included in a study of blood T cells in healthy people across ages. The CDR3 length is 13 residues. The V and J ends lost 8 bases and 9 bases respectively, with 17 bases between them. Germline V gene lookup returns CDR1 SGHTA and CDR2 FQGNSA. Peripheral blood samples of roughly 9.8 milliliters were drawn from each donor. A sample-barcoded 5' primer and a J-beta primer mix were used in a second PCR of about 6 to 12 cycles. TCRdb reprocessed the 5' RACE reads via MiXCR and lists one record per CDR3 protein. Altogether some 880,000 distinct CDR3 sequences are present, roughly 35% being singletons, with the ten largest covering approximately 12%.

The chain has TRBV7-2 and TRBJ1-5; a weak D match, TRBD1 (5 bases). This TCR was recovered from a man younger than 35 in good health. Sequenced: blood. The CDR3 coding sequence is TGTGCCAGCGCGGGGGATCAGGGTCGGCCCCAGCATTTT. Its protein is CASAGDQGRPQHF.